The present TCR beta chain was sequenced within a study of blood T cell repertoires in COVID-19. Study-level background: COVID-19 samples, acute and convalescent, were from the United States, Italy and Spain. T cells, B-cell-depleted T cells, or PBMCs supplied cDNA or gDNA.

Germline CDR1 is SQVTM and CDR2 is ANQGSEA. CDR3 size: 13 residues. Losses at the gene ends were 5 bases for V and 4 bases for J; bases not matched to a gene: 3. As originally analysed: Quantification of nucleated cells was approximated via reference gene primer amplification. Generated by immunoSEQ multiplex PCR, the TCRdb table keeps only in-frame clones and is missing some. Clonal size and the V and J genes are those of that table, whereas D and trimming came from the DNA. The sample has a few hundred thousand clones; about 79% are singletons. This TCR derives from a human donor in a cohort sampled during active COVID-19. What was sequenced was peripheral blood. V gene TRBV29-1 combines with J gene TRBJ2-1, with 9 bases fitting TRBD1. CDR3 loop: CSVRDREYNEQFF. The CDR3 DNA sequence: TGCAGCGTTAGGGACAGGGAATACAATGAGCAGTTCTTC.